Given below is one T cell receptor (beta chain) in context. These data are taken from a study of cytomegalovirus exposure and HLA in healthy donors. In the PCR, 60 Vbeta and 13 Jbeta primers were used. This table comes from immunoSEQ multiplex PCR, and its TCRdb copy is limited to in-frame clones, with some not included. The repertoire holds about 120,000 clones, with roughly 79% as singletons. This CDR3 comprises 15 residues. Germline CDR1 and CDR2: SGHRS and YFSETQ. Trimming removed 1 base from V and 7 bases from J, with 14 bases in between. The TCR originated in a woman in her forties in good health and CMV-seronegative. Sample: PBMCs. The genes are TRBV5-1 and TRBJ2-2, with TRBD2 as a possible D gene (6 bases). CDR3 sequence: CASSLTSLPDGELFF. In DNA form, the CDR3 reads TGCGCCAGCAGCTTGACTAGCCTACCAGACGGGGAGCTGTTTTTT.